Listed here are 21 T cell receptor beta chains from one sample, sequenced in a study of tumour-infiltrating T cells in Burkitt lymphoma. Profiling relied on immunoSEQ multiplex PCR, and the TCRdb table lists in-frame clones only, not all of them. Of approximately 46,000 clones in the sample, roughly 31% were seen once. The sequenced sample was tumor tissue. The receptors here all came from a human donor with Burkitt lymphoma.

This clone was recorded once. V and J are TRBV6-1 and TRBJ1-2, with D perhaps matching TRBD1 (6 bases). CDR1 is MNHNS and CDR2 is SASEGT in the germline V gene. Trimming removed 3 bases from V and 1 base from J, with 12 bases in between. This CDR3 is built from 15 residues. CDR3 loop: CASSEAGAHNYGYTF. DNA of the CDR3: TGTGCCAGCAGTGAGGCAGGGGCCCATAACTATGGCTACACCTTC.

The chain joins TRBV28 to TRBJ1-2; D perhaps matches TRBD1 (6 bases). The CDR3 extends over 13 amino acids. Germline lookup yields CDR1 MDHEN and CDR2 SYDVKM. The V gene lost 10 bases and the J gene lost 5 bases, with 17 bases spanning the gap. The CDR3: CATNGQSHYGYTF. The CDR3 DNA reads TGTGCCACCAACGGACAGTCCCATTATGGCTACACCTTC.

This clone was observed a few times. The chain is built from TRBV10-2 and TRBJ2-1; weak D call: TRBD2 (6 bases). Germline lookup yields CDR1 WSHSY and CDR2 SAAADI. The length of the CDR3 is 13 residues. Trimming left V 5 bases short and J 7 bases short, with 12 bases between. The CDR3 DNA is TGCGCCAGCAGTACGGGACTTACAAATGAGCAGTTCTTC. Its protein is CASSTGLTNEQFF.

There are a few counts of this clone. The chain carries TRBV4-1 and TRBJ2-1; D is perhaps TRBD2 (6 bases). CDR3 length: 14 residues. V was pared by 5 bases and J by 7 bases, with 15 bases between. Germline V lookup: CDR1 MGHRA, CDR2 YSYEKL. The CDR3 is CASSLTGTSNEQFF. In DNA, the CDR3 is TGCGCCAGCAGCTTGACCGGGACTTCAAATGAGCAGTTCTTC.

The CDR3 nucleotides read TGTGCCACCAGCAGAGTCCGGGGCGGGACTGAAGCTTTCTTT. The encoded protein is CATSRVRGGTEAFF. The chain combines TRBV15 with TRBJ1-1; possibly TRBD1 for D (5 bases). Trimming took 1 base from V and 5 from J, leaving 11 bases between them. CDR1 and CDR2 from the germline V gene are LNHNV and YYDKDF (reference sequence). The CDR3 covers 14 residues.

This clone was picked up a small number of times. This sequence joins TRBV7-2 and TRBJ1-2; maybe TRBD1 (5 bases). Trimming shortened V by 5 bases and J by 2 bases, and 15 bases separated the two germline ends. CDR3 length equals 15 residues. Germline-derived CDR1 and CDR2 are SGHTA and FQGNSA. This CDR3 reads CASSPPGADNYGYTF. Written as DNA, the CDR3 is TGTGCCAGCAGCCCCCCTGGGGCAGACAACTATGGCTACACCTTC.

The table lists this clone with a few counts. The V gene is TRBV11-3, the J gene TRBJ2-1; the match to TRBD1 covers 8 bases. J gave up 8 bases and V 5 bases, and 8 bases lay outside the gene matches. The CDR3 sequence is 14 residues long. Germline CDR1 reads SGHNT; CDR2 reads YENEEA. The CDR3 DNA follows: TGTGCCAGCAGCCCAGACCGGACAGGGTATGAGCAGTTCTTC. This translates into CASSPDRTGYEQFF.

This clone was recorded a few times. V usage is TRBV30 and J usage is TRBJ2-2; 8 bases are shared with TRBD2. This CDR3 comprises 11 residues. Germline lookup yields CDR1 GTSNPN and CDR2 SVGIG (reference sequence). Trimming removed 8 bases from V and 8 bases from J; junction bases left unmatched: 4. The CDR3 here is CARRGAGELFF. CDR3 coding DNA: TGTGCCCGGCGGGGGGCAGGGGAGCTGTTTTTT.

J is TRBJ2-7 and V is TRBV12-5, with TRBD1 matching 8 bases. Trimming removed 4 bases from V and 1 base from J; junction bases left unmatched: 6. The CDR3 totals 15 residues. Germline values: CDR1 LGHNT, CDR2 FRNRAP. The CDR3 DNA is TGTGCTAGTGGTTGGAATGACAGGGGATCCTACGAGCAGTACTTC. It is translated as CASGWNDRGSYEQYF.

The table lists this clone with a few counts. This chain joins TRBV7-8 and TRBJ1-4; D might be TRBD1 (5 bases). The CDR3 is 15 amino acids. In germline, CDR1 is SGHVS, CDR2 FQNEAQ. V was trimmed by 1 base and J by 5 bases, leaving 11 bases between them. In nucleotides, the CDR3 is TGTGCCAGCAGCTTAGTGCTCGGGGGAAATGAAAAACTGTTTTTT. Its protein product is CASSLVLGGNEKLFF.

V usage is TRBV7-9 and J usage is TRBJ2-7; 9 bases agree with TRBD1. Germline V gene data show CDR1 as SEHNR and CDR2 as FQNEAQ (reference sequence). J was trimmed by 5 bases and V by 4 bases; bases with no gene match: 6. CDR3 length equals 14 residues. CDR3 coding DNA: TGTGCCAGCAGCTCCCGACAGGGGGTACACGAGCAGTACTTC. Its protein product is CASSSRQGVHEQYF.

This chain joins TRBV7-6 and TRBJ1-1; TRBD1 is a possible D gene (5 bases). Per germline, CDR1 SGHVS and CDR2 FNYEAQ. Deletions cut 5 bases from V and 6 bases from J, with 16 bases between. The CDR3 is 14 amino acids. The CDR3 reads CASSAQQGVSEAFF. CDR3 coding DNA: TGTGCCAGCAGCGCGCAGCAGGGTGTATCTGAAGCTTTCTTT.

J is TRBJ1-1 and V is TRBV29-1, with D hard to call. V was shortened by 4 bases and J by 6 bases, with 6 bases between the two germline ends. CDR3 length equals 10 residues. Germline V gene data show CDR1 as SQVTM and CDR2 as ANQGSEA. CDR3 nucleotides: TGCAGCGTTGTCTCCCCTGAAGCTTTCTTT. This sequence encodes CSVVSPEAFF.

Only a few counts were recorded for this clone. The gene calls are TRBV5-4 and TRBJ1-1, with D tentatively TRBD1 (6 bases). CDR1 is SGHNT and CDR2 is YYREEE in the germline V gene (reference sequence). Trimming removed 2 bases from V and 8 bases from J, with 16 bases in between. CDR3 length: 14 amino acids. CDR3 coding DNA: TGTGCCAGCAGCTTCGACGGGGGGGCCTGGGAAGCTTTCTTT. Amino acid sequence: CASSFDGGAWEAFF.

The chain carries TRBV7-2 and TRBJ1-2, with no clear D. This CDR3 spans 13 amino acids. Trimming removed 1 base from V and 4 bases from J, with 7 bases in between. CDR1 is SGHTA and CDR2 is FQGNSA in the germline V gene. CDR3 nucleotide sequence: TGTGCCAGCAGCTTAGATACCAGCTATGGCTACACCTTC. Translated, it gives CASSLDTSYGYTF.

The CDR3: CASSEAGTVNYEQYF. CDR3 DNA: TGTGCCAGCAGTGAAGCGGGGACAGTCAACTACGAGCAGTACTTC. The rearrangement links TRBV6-1 to TRBJ2-7, with TRBD1 identical over 7 bases. The CDR3 extends over 15 amino acids. With V trimmed by 0 bases and J by 3 bases, 5 bases remained unmatched. Germline CDR1 and CDR2: MNHNS and SASEGT.

This chain connects TRBV7-9 to TRBJ1-2, with D maybe TRBD1 (6 bases). The V end lost 2 bases, the J end lost 4 bases, and 14 bases lay between the germline ends. The CDR3 consists of 15 residues. Per the germline V gene, CDR1 is SEHNR and CDR2 is FQNEAQ (reference sequence). The DNA of the CDR3 is TGTGCCAGCAGCTTAAGGGGGGGCTACGGCTATGGCTACACCTTC. Its translation: CASSLRGGYGYGYTF.

The CDR3 sequence is CAAQGRATYEQYF. CDR3 DNA sequence: TGTGCCGCGCAAGGGAGGGCGACCTACGAGCAGTACTTC. This chain links TRBV25-1 with TRBJ2-7, with 7 bases lining up with TRBD2. The CDR3 spans 13 residues. Per the germline V gene, CDR1 is MGHDK and CDR2 is SYGVNS. Unmatched junction bases numbered 9, after V lost 11 bases and J lost 2 bases.

This CDR3 reads CASSLQPGRRGNTIYF. As DNA, the CDR3 is TGTGCCAGCAGCCTCCAACCGGGGCGTAGGGGAAACACCATATATTTT. The V gene is TRBV5-4, the J gene TRBJ1-3, with D possibly being TRBD1 (5 bases). This CDR3 region has 16 residues. From germline, CDR1 is SGHNT and CDR2 YYREEE (reference sequence). The V end was cut by 4 bases, the J end by 4 bases, with 18 bases between.

This clone was found a few times. The chain employs TRBV30 and TRBJ1-5; tentatively, D is TRBD1 (5 bases). V was clipped by 0 bases and J by 9 bases, with 9 bases between them. Germline lookup yields CDR1 GTSNPN and CDR2 SVGIG (reference sequence). CDR3 length equals 12 residues. The CDR3 DNA sequence: TGTGCCTGGAGTGTACAGGCTGGGCCCCAGCATTTT. This gives the protein CAWSVQAGPQHF.

The J gene is TRBJ2-2, the V gene TRBV6-4; 11 positions agree with TRBD2. Germline CDR1 reads MRHNA; CDR2 reads SNTAGT. There are 15 residues in the CDR3. V was clipped by 9 bases and J by 0 bases; unmatched bases: 3. The CDR3 loop reads CARRLAGSNTGELFF. As DNA, the CDR3 is TGTGCCAGACGACTAGCGGGGTCGAACACCGGGGAGCTGTTTTTT.